The 30 T cell receptor beta chains given below trace back to one sample, sequenced in a study of OX40 agonist ivuxolimab in advanced cancers. Generated by immunoSEQ multiplex PCR, the TCRdb table keeps only in-frame clones and is missing some. The sample includes around 99,000 clones, 80% to 95% of them seen just once. The sequencing used CD4+ or CD8+ T cells sorted from blood, collected in a trial of the OX40 agonist ivuxolimab. These receptors were obtained from an adult with an advanced solid tumor such as melanoma, head and neck, liver or kidney cancer.

This clone was picked up one time. V usage is TRBV19 and J usage is TRBJ2-1; possibly TRBD1 for D (7 bases). The CDR3 has 17 amino acids. Per germline, CDR1 LNHDA and CDR2 SQIVND (reference sequence). V dropped 4 bases and J dropped 6 bases, with 22 bases sitting between them. As DNA, the CDR3 is TGTGCCAGTAGTAGGGGACAGAGCGGGTCACGAGTCAATGAGCAGTTCTTC. Translated: CASSRGQSGSRVNEQFF.

The genes are TRBV6-5 and TRBJ2-5; D uncertain. With the DNA end fitting TRBJ2-7 better, the J assignment may be wrong. The CDR3 extends over 13 amino acids. In germline, CDR1 is MNHEY, CDR2 SVGAGI. The CDR3 here is CASSYRAINEQYF. CDR3 bases: TGTGCCAGCAGTTACCGGGCAATAAACGAGCAGTACTTC.

The sample holds one count of this clone. The rearrangement uses TRBV4-1 and TRBJ1-1; D perhaps matches TRBD1 (5 bases). Trimming shortened V by 0 bases and J by 5 bases, and 10 bases separated the two germline ends. Germline-derived CDR1 and CDR2 are MGHRA and YSYEKL. The CDR3 extends over 14 amino acids. As DNA, the CDR3 is TGCGCCAGCAGCCAAGATGGGGGGGGGACTGAAGCTTTCTTT. This sequence encodes CASSQDGGGTEAFF.

This chain connects TRBV27 to TRBJ1-1; 8 positions match TRBD1. V shed 2 bases and J 0 bases; nucleotides not matched to a gene: 5. Per the germline V gene, CDR1 is MNHEY and CDR2 is SMNVEV (reference sequence). The CDR3 is 16 residues long. The DNA for the CDR3 is TGTGCCAGCAGTTTACAGGGGGCTGTTATGAACACTGAAGCTTTCTTT. This encodes CASSLQGAVMNTEAFF.

This sequence joins TRBV9 and TRBJ1-3, with no clear D. CDR3 length: 16 residues. Germline CDR1 reads SGDLS; CDR2 reads YYNGEE. Trimming removed 2 bases from V and 2 bases from J, with 14 bases in between. The CDR3 reads CASSVTIEGTGNTIYF. CDR3 nucleotide sequence: TGTGCCAGCAGCGTCACCATAGAGGGAACTGGAAACACCATATATTTT.

The genes are TRBV27 and TRBJ2-5; TRBD1 aligns across 10 bases. The CDR3 covers 14 residues. The germline V gene encodes CDR1 MNHEY and CDR2 SMNVEV (reference sequence). V was pared by 1 base and J by 5 bases, with 1 base of the junction left unmatched. The CDR3 region is CASSLLTGGETQYF. CDR3 coding DNA: TGTGCCAGCAGTTTATTGACAGGGGGCGAGACCCAGTACTTC.

The chain is built from TRBV6-1 and TRBJ1-1, with D unresolved. V was trimmed by 5 bases and J by 10 bases, leaving 14 bases between them. CDR3 length equals 12 residues. Germline values: CDR1 MNHNS, CDR2 SASEGT. The CDR3 region is CASSPQVVSAFF. For the CDR3, the DNA is TGTGCCAGCAGTCCCCAGGTCGTTTCAGCTTTCTTT.

The rearrangement uses TRBV7-2 and TRBJ2-7; a possible D gene is TRBD2 (5 bases). The CDR3 length is 12 residues. Germline V CDR1 and CDR2: SGHTA, FQGNSA. Trimming pared 5 bases from V and 6 bases from J, leaving 11 bases between. The CDR3 reads CASSPGSGEQYF. CDR3 nucleotides: TGTGCCAGCAGCCCGGGGTCCGGCGAGCAGTACTTC.

The rearrangement joins TRBV7-2 to TRBJ2-1, with TRBD2 matching over 9 bases. The germline CDR1 and CDR2 sequences are SGHTA and FQGNSA. This CDR3 has 16 residues. V lost 3 bases to trimming and J lost 12 bases; unmatched junction nucleotides: 15. The CDR3 nucleotides read TGTGCCAGCAGCTTTTTGATAGCGGGAGCGGGGGTAGGGCAGTTCTTC. This gives the protein CASSFLIAGAGVGQFF.

The chain has TRBV28 and TRBJ2-3, with D possibly TRBD2 on 5 matching bases. This CDR3 is built from 14 residues. CDR1 MDHEN and CDR2 SYDVKM come from the germline V gene. V was trimmed by 6 bases and J by 2 bases, leaving 12 bases between them. The CDR3 sequence is CASRPQRITDTQYF. CDR3 coding DNA: TGTGCCAGCAGACCACAGCGGATCACAGATACGCAGTATTTT.

J is TRBJ2-7 and V is TRBV6-1; 7 bases map to TRBD1. The CDR3 length is 14 residues. In germline, CDR1 is MNHNS, CDR2 SASEGT. V was clipped by 7 bases and J by 4 bases; unmatched bases: 10. For the CDR3, the DNA is TGTGCCAGCACCGACAGGGAACGGCTTTACGAGCAGTACTTC. This gives the protein CASTDRERLYEQYF.

The table lists this clone with a few counts. The V gene is TRBV2, the J gene TRBJ1-2; possible D gene TRBD1, 6 bases. The CDR3 runs to 13 residues. Germline values: CDR1 SNHLY, CDR2 FYNNEI. V lost 5 bases and J lost 3, with 10 bases in between. CDR3 protein: CASSRGQYYGYTF. CDR3 DNA sequence: TGTGCCAGCAGTAGAGGACAGTACTATGGCTACACCTTC.

This chain uses TRBV7-2 with TRBJ1-1; perhaps TRBD1 as D (6 bases). Per germline, CDR1 SGHTA and CDR2 FQGNSA. The CDR3 runs 15 residues. The V end lost 5 bases, the J end lost 3 bases, and 16 bases lay between the germline ends. CDR3 bases: TGTGCCAGCAGCCCCTTACAGGGCATGGACACTGAAGCTTTCTTT. It translates to CASSPLQGMDTEAFF. Complete variable domain (other parts from reference TRBV7-2 and TRBJ1-1): GAGVSQSPSNKVTEKGKDVELRCDPISGHTALYWYRQSLGQGLEFLIYFQGNSAPDKSGLPSDRFSAERTGGSVSTLTIQRTQQEDSAVYLCASSPLQGMDTEAFFGQGTRLTVV.

This clone has just one count. The chain has TRBV28 and TRBJ2-1; the D is unclear. There are 15 residues in the CDR3. V was cut by 6 bases and J by 8 bases, with 20 bases left in between. Germline loops: CDR1 MDHEN, CDR2 SYDVKM. In nucleotides, the CDR3 is TGTGCCAGCAGCCCATACCCCCTCGGCGATGATGAGCAGTTCTTC. Protein product: CASSPYPLGDDEQFF.

This chain links TRBV7-9 with TRBJ2-6; no reliable D call. Trimming took off 2 bases at V and 2 bases at J, with 13 bases between the two ends. This CDR3 has 17 amino acids. From germline, CDR1 is SEHNR and CDR2 FQNEAQ (reference sequence). The CDR3 spells CASSLLGSLPGANVLTF. The CDR3, as DNA: TGTGCCAGCAGCTTATTAGGGTCCCTCCCTGGGGCCAACGTCCTGACTTTC.

The gene calls are TRBV5-1 and TRBJ2-1, with 7 bases lining up with TRBD2. The CDR3 loop spans 15 amino acids. In germline, CDR1 is SGHRS, CDR2 YFSETQ. The junction had 7 bases not matched to a gene; V was cut back by 0 bases and J by 7 bases. The CDR3 region has the DNA TGCGCCAGCAGCTTGGGACGGGAGGCCAGAAATGAGCAGTTCTTC. It codes for CASSLGREARNEQFF.

The CDR3 DNA reads TGTGCCAGCAGTCCACAACATGGCTACACCTTC. It specifies CASSPQHGYTF. The V and J genes are TRBV28 and TRBJ1-2; D is unclear. With 5 bases removed from V and 6 bases from J, the gap between germline ends came to 7 bases. The CDR3 has 11 residues. Per the germline V gene, CDR1 is MDHEN and CDR2 is SYDVKM.

This clone was counted a few times. The chain recombines TRBV2 with TRBJ1-1; 7 bases align to TRBD1. V dropped 8 bases and J dropped 1; count of bases not matched to a gene: 10. In germline, CDR1 is SNHLY, CDR2 FYNNEI. This CDR3 is built from 15 residues. The CDR3 here is CASARDRNPNTEAFF. The CDR3 DNA is TGTGCCAGCGCCAGGGACAGAAATCCGAACACTGAAGCTTTCTTT.

The chain links TRBV27 to TRBJ2-6; D gene ambiguous. Germline-derived CDR1 and CDR2 are MNHEY and SMNVEV (reference sequence). CDR3 length equals 13 residues. V was shortened by 2 bases and J by 3 bases, with 2 bases between the two germline ends. The DNA for the CDR3 is TGTGCCAGCAGTTTAATTGGGGCCAACGTCCTGACTTTC. Its translation: CASSLIGANVLTF.

This chain connects TRBV18 to TRBJ2-3; D gene ambiguous. Germline loops: CDR1 KGHSH, CDR2 LQKENI. Trimming took 2 bases from V and 2 from J, leaving 17 bases between them. This CDR3 is built from 17 residues. DNA of the CDR3: TGTGCCAGCTCACCATACGCGACATCCTTATCCACAGATACGCAGTATTTT. This gives the protein CASSPYATSLSTDTQYF.

The chain links TRBV5-6 to TRBJ1-6, with 7 bases fitting TRBD1. In germline, CDR1 is SGHDT, CDR2 YYEEEE. The CDR3 consists of 15 residues. V dropped 1 base and J dropped 7; count of bases not matched to a gene: 5. DNA for the CDR3: TGTGCCAGCAGCTTGAGACAGGGAAGGAATTCACCCCTCCACTTT. Its protein product is CASSLRQGRNSPLHF.

The V and J genes are TRBV18 and TRBJ1-3, with 8 bases that match TRBD1. The CDR3 extends over 13 amino acids. The germline V gene has CDR1 KGHSH and CDR2 LQKENI. Trimming removed 3 bases from V and 7 bases from J; junction bases left unmatched: 2. Here the CDR3 DNA reads TGTGCCAGCTCACCCCCAGGGGGCAACACCATATATTTT. Protein sequence: CASSPPGGNTIYF.

V usage is TRBV5-4 and J usage is TRBJ1-4, with D possibly TRBD1 on 6 matching bases. V was trimmed by 0 bases and J by 8 bases, leaving 11 bases between them. The CDR3 is 14 amino acids. The germline V gene encodes CDR1 SGHNT and CDR2 YYREEE (reference sequence). The CDR3 sequence is CASSLGGGAEKLFF. CDR3 nucleotide sequence: TGTGCCAGCAGCTTGGGGGGGGGCGCAGAAAAACTGTTTTTT.

This clone was observed a single time. The V and J genes are TRBV2 and TRBJ1-5; 8 nucleotides line up with TRBD1. The CDR3 is 15 amino acids. V shed 1 base, J shed 2 bases, and the junction held 1 base outside the gene matches. CDR1 SNHLY and CDR2 FYNNEI come from the germline V gene. CDR3 coding DNA: TGTGCCAGCAGTGAAGAACAGGGGGGCAATCAGCCCCAGCATTTT. Translated, it gives CASSEEQGGNQPQHF.

J is TRBJ2-1 and V is TRBV7-2; D is possibly TRBD2 (6 bases). The V gene's germline CDR1 is SGHTA and CDR2 FQGNSA. The V and J ends lost 5 bases and 6 bases respectively, with 20 bases between them. The CDR3 runs to 16 residues. CDR3 loop: CASSPPGLAPSNEQFF. In DNA form, the CDR3 reads TGTGCCAGCAGCCCACCGGGGCTAGCGCCTAGCAATGAGCAGTTCTTC.

The V call is TRBV7-2, the J call TRBJ1-1, with 7 nucleotides matching TRBD1. The length of the CDR3 is 16 residues. In germline, CDR1 is SGHTA, CDR2 FQGNSA. V was pared by 1 base and J by 1 base, with 6 bases of the junction left unmatched. DNA for the CDR3: TGTGCCAGCAGCTTAGGGTGGACAGGCTGGAACACTGAAGCTTTCTTT. Encoded protein: CASSLGWTGWNTEAFF.

The rearrangement joins TRBV4-3 to TRBJ2-4, with TRBD2 identical over 8 bases. The J segment lost 7 bases and the V segment lost 4 bases, leaving 15 bases of the junction unmatched. Germline V gives CDR1 LGHNA, CDR2 YSLEER. The CDR3 length is 17 residues. CDR3 residues: CASSLRPPLAGPNIQYF. Here the CDR3 DNA reads TGCGCCAGCAGCCTTCGGCCCCCGCTAGCGGGTCCTAACATTCAGTACTTC.

This rearrangement joins TRBV28 to TRBJ2-2; D remains unclear. The CDR3 totals 16 residues. Germline CDR1 reads MDHEN; CDR2 reads SYDVKM. V lost 2 bases and J lost 0, with 10 bases in between. CDR3 protein: CASSLDALTNTGELFF. CDR3 DNA sequence: TGTGCCAGCAGTTTAGACGCACTAACGAACACCGGGGAGCTGTTTTTT.

This clone was seen only once. The chain links TRBV27 to TRBJ2-7; 10 bases fit TRBD2. Germline CDR1 and CDR2: MNHEY and SMNVEV (reference sequence). V lost 4 bases, J lost 4 bases, and 13 bases stayed unmatched. The CDR3 covers 17 residues. The chain's CDR3 is CASSSLSSGRIGYEQYF. The DNA of the CDR3 is TGTGCCAGCAGTTCTCTGTCTAGCGGGAGAATCGGATACGAGCAGTACTTC.

V gene TRBV2 combines with J gene TRBJ1-5; no reliable D call. Germline CDR1 is SNHLY and CDR2 is FYNNEI. The germline V and J ends were trimmed by 5 bases and 5 bases, with 13 bases remaining between them. The CDR3 sequence is 14 residues long. This chain's CDR3 is CASSPVRVDQPQHF. CDR3 DNA sequence: TGTGCCAGCAGTCCCGTTAGGGTCGATCAGCCCCAGCATTTT.